Following are 12 T cell receptor beta chains from one sample sequenced in a study of T cell repertoires in cytomegalovirus infection. TCRdb re-derived calls from the reads in MiXCR, one entry per CDR3 protein. The sample has a few hundred thousand distinct CDR3 sequences; roughly a third are singletons. Antigens of these TCRs are unknown. The sequencing here drew on cultured PBMCs, taken from culture after CMV antigen stimulation. All receptors derive from a human donor in good health (CMV status not recorded). Some clones in this sample may be carry-over from other donors' samples.

This sequence joins TRBV6-4 and TRBJ1-1; TRBD1 might be the D (6 bases). CDR1 is MRHNA, CDR2 SNTAGT, per germline. CDR3 length: 13 residues. Trimming stripped 6 bases from V and 7 bases from J, with 15 bases between. CDR3 DNA sequence: TGTGCCAGCAGCCCAACAGGGATAGGTGAAGCTTTCTTT. Translated, it gives CASSPTGIGEAFF.

CDR3 residues: CASSPCLICITDTQYF. CDR3 bases: TGCGCCAGCAGCCCCTGTCTAATCTGTATCACAGATACGCAGTATTTT. V usage is TRBV4-3 and J usage is TRBJ2-3; D remains unclear. The germline gives CDR1 LGHNA, CDR2 YSLEER. Trimming removed 4 bases at V and 2 bases at J, with 16 bases between. This CDR3 comprises 16 residues.

The chain combines TRBV11-2 with TRBJ2-5; TRBD2 aligns across 8 bases. CDR1 SGHAT and CDR2 FQNNGV come from the germline V gene. After removal of 5 bases from V and 4 bases from J, the junction contained 6 bases not matched to a gene. The CDR3 has 14 amino acids. In DNA, the CDR3 is TGTGCCAGCAGCGCCGGGACTAGTCGAGAGACCCAGTACTTC. Protein product: CASSAGTSRETQYF.

This chain joins TRBV2 and TRBJ2-5; D unclear. The CDR3 is 16 residues long. The V end lost 6 bases, the J end lost 1 base, and 18 bases lay between the germline ends. Germline CDR1 is SNHLY and CDR2 is FYNNEI. Written as DNA, the CDR3 is TGTGCCAGCAGGGACGTATCGCGGCCCTTCCAAGAGACCCAGTACTTC. Translation gives CASRDVSRPFQETQYF. Full variable domain (rest looked up from reference TRBV2 and TRBJ2-5): EPEVTQTPSHQVTQMGQEVILRCVPISNHLYFYWYRQILGQKVEFLVSFYNNEISEKSEIFDDQFSVERPDGSNFTLKIRSTKLEDSAMYFCASRDVSRPFQETQYFGPGTRLLVL.

This clonotype came up a few times. This chain joins TRBV4-3 and TRBJ2-5, with D tentatively TRBD2 (6 bases). The CDR3 totals 13 residues. V lost 1 base to trimming and J lost 5 bases, with 8 bases between them. Germline loops: CDR1 LGHNA, CDR2 YSLEER. CDR3 nucleotide sequence: TGCGCCAGCAGCCAAGGGAGGGCCGAGACCCAGTACTTC. Translating it yields CASSQGRAETQYF.

The chain carries TRBV18 and TRBJ1-3; tentative D call: TRBD1 (5 bases). The CDR3 is made up of 14 amino acids. V was pared by 2 bases and J by 4 bases, with 9 bases between. Germline V gene data show CDR1 as KGHSH and CDR2 as LQKENI. In DNA, the CDR3 is TGTGCCAGCTCACCAACCAGGGTCGGAAACACCATATATTTT. Amino acids: CASSPTRVGNTIYF.

This clonotype was seen only a few times. The chain is built from TRBV24-1 and TRBJ2-1, with a possible D match to TRBD2 (6 bases). The germline V gene has CDR1 KGHDR and CDR2 SFDVKD. The CDR3 runs 14 residues. Deletions cut 6 bases from V and 5 bases from J, with 13 bases between. CDR3 in amino acids: CATSWREADNEQFF. Written as DNA, the CDR3 is TGTGCCACCAGTTGGAGGGAAGCGGACAATGAGCAGTTCTTC.

The genes are TRBV28 and TRBJ2-2; TRBD2 might be the D (5 bases). The V gene lost 8 bases and the J gene lost 6 bases, with 16 bases spanning the gap. This CDR3 has 14 residues. The germline gives CDR1 MDHEN, CDR2 SYDVKM. CDR3 bases: TGTGCCAGCTACGGGTGGACTTTATCCGGGGAGCTGTTTTTT. Its protein is CASYGWTLSGELFF.

This clonotype showed up just a few times. The chain joins TRBV29-1 to TRBJ1-2, with D uncertain. Trimming left V 1 base short and J 2 bases short, with 11 bases between. The CDR3 is 14 residues long. Germline loops: CDR1 SQVTM, CDR2 ANQGSEA. DNA of the CDR3: TGCAGCGTTGAAGTGCCGGACCCAAACTATGGCTACACCTTC. Its protein is CSVEVPDPNYGYTF. The entire variable domain, with the rest obtained from reference TRBV29-1 and TRBJ1-2, is as follows: SAVISQKPSRDICQRGTSLTIQCQVDSQVTMMFWYRQQPGQSLTLIATANQGSEATYESGFVIDKFPISRPNLTFSTLTVSNMSPEDSSIYLCSVEVPDPNYGYTFGSGTRLTVV.

This clonotype was counted at least ten times. The chain combines TRBV7-9 with TRBJ2-5, with a possible D match to TRBD2 (5 bases). This CDR3 region has 13 residues. Germline V gene sequence: CDR1 SEHNR, CDR2 FQNEAQ (reference sequence). Trimming pared 2 bases from V and 3 bases from J, leaving 7 bases between. The CDR3, as DNA: TGTGCCAGCAGCTTATGGGGAGAAGAGACCCAGTACTTC. Translation gives CASSLWGEETQYF.

The J gene is TRBJ2-2, the V gene TRBV19; 8 nucleotides line up with TRBD2. Germline trimming cut 1 base from V and 5 bases from J; bases unmatched to any gene: 9. The CDR3 covers 17 residues. Germline V gene lookup returns CDR1 LNHDA and CDR2 SQIVND (reference sequence). The CDR3 here is CASSIVRTSSRTGELFF. CDR3 sequence (DNA): TGTGCCAGTAGTATAGTTCGGACTAGCTCGAGGACCGGGGAGCTGTTTTTT.

The chain uses TRBV5-4 and TRBJ2-1; the match to TRBD2 covers 7 bases. The V and J ends lost 4 bases and 9 bases, in that order; junction bases with no gene match: 16. The CDR3 sequence is 16 residues long. Germline CDR1 and CDR2: SGHNT and YYREEE (reference sequence). The DNA for the CDR3 is TGTGCCAGCAGCGTGGGGGGGGACTCCGTCCTCGGTGAGCAGTTCTTC. Protein product: CASSVGGDSVLGEQFF.